The clone carrying this T cell receptor beta chain qualifies as large. This specimen comes from a study of preoperative IRX-2 immunotherapy in early breast cancer. Treatment specified: preoperative locoregional IRX-2 cytokine immunotherapy. Profiled with immunoSEQ multiplex PCR; TCRdb holds only in-frame clones, not every one. The sample carries 4,000 or so clones, 69% recorded once. The receptor's source is a human donor with breast cancer. The input for sequencing was tumor tissue, taken after IRX-2 immunotherapy.

DNA of the CDR3: TGTGCCAGCAGTTACTCGATGACAGGGGGCCTTGGCTACACCTTC. Translating it yields CASSYSMTGGLGYTF. The V and J genes are TRBV6-8 and TRBJ1-2, with 10 bases aligning to TRBD1. Germline CDR1 and CDR2: MNHGY and SAAAGT. This CDR3 spans 15 amino acids. Trimming removed 0 bases from V and 7 bases from J; junction bases left unmatched: 5.